The 8 T cell receptor beta chains below come from one sample, sequenced in a study of shared clonotypes between healthy human individuals (dated by TCRdb to the early 2020s). Library generation was performed with the immunoSEQ multiplex PCR assay. The table was pulled from immuneACCESS by TCRdb, which kept in-frame rearrangements only. Such tables lose some clones; where checked, under half of the loss comes from unresolved V genes, and the rest has no known cause. A total of roughly 2.2 million clones appear in this sample, around 93% of them only once. The ten largest clones add up to about 0.41% of the sample. The sample was naive CD4+ T cells from PBMCs. The cell subset or site label here, explained by the study, means: CD45RA+ positively selected. These receptors were taken from a man between 18 and 29 years old in good health. Some clones in this sample may be carry-over from other donors' samples.

The rearrangement uses TRBV25-1 and TRBJ2-1, with 7 positions matching TRBD2. This CDR3 region has 16 residues. Trimming removed 2 bases from V and 7 bases from J; junction bases left unmatched: 11. The germline CDR1 and CDR2 sequences are MGHDK and SYGVNS. The CDR3: CASSEEPSGMGNEQFF. DNA for the CDR3: TGTGCCAGCAGTGAAGAGCCTAGCGGTATGGGGAATGAGCAGTTCTTC.

Concerning this clone: This same CDR3 is encoded by further DNA sequences in the sample. The chain carries TRBV5-1 and TRBJ2-7; no definite D call. Germline V lookup: CDR1 SGHRS, CDR2 YFSETQ. The CDR3 contains 13 residues. V dropped 0 bases and J dropped 3 bases, with 7 bases sitting between them. Written as DNA, the CDR3 is TGCGCCAGCAGCTTGGCCGGGTACTACGAGCAGTACTTC. Its translation: CASSLAGYYEQYF.

The chain combines TRBV7-9 with TRBJ2-1; a possible D gene is TRBD2 (6 bases). Between the trimmed V and J ends, which lost 1 base and 0 bases, there was a span of 13 bases. Germline values: CDR1 SEHNR, CDR2 FQNEAQ (reference sequence). This CDR3 comprises 17 residues. In DNA, the CDR3 is TGTGCCAGCAGCTTAGAACCTAGCGCCAGCTCCTACAATGAGCAGTTCTTC. It specifies CASSLEPSASSYNEQFF.

The chain carries TRBV28 and TRBJ2-7; D uncertain. V dropped 3 bases and J dropped 3 bases, with 12 bases sitting between them. Germline CDR1 MDHEN, CDR2 SYDVKM. The CDR3 consists of 14 residues. The CDR3 bases are TGTGCCAGCAGTTTTTCATACAGAGACTACGAGCAGTACTTC. This codes for CASSFSYRDYEQYF.

About this clone: The sample contains more than one DNA sequence encoding this CDR3. The V and J genes are TRBV18 and TRBJ2-7; 8 bases align to TRBD2. Germline V gives CDR1 KGHSH, CDR2 LQKENI. The CDR3 is 15 amino acids. The V segment lost 0 bases and the J segment 4 bases; nucleotides outside the gene matches: 5. The CDR3 coding sequence is TGTGCCAGCTCACCACCGAACAGCGGGAGTTACGAGCAGTACTTC. It codes for CASSPPNSGSYEQYF.

The rearrangement joins TRBV7-2 to TRBJ2-5, with 8 bases aligning to TRBD2. Germline loops: CDR1 SGHTA, CDR2 FQGNSA. The CDR3 totals 15 residues. V shed 5 bases, J shed 1 base, and the junction held 6 bases outside the gene matches. The CDR3 DNA reads TGTGCCAGCAGCGAGGGGAGCGGGGGCCAAGAGACCCAGTACTTC. It is translated as CASSEGSGGQETQYF.

J is TRBJ2-2 and V is TRBV28; 7 bases are shared with TRBD2. The length of the CDR3 is 15 residues. Germline V gene sequence: CDR1 MDHEN, CDR2 SYDVKM. Germline trimming cut 3 bases from V and 4 bases from J; bases unmatched to any gene: 5. CDR3 coding DNA: TGTGCCAGCAGTTTTGGCGGGAGCTCCACCGGGGAGCTGTTTTTT. Its protein product is CASSFGGSSTGELFF.

This sequence joins TRBV7-3 and TRBJ2-2; either TRBD1 or TRBD2 may fit D (5 bases each). The germline gives CDR1 SGHTA, CDR2 FQGTGA. There are 16 residues in the CDR3. Trimming left V 1 base short and J 0 bases short, with 9 bases between. This CDR3 is CASSLRTGPNTGELFF. The DNA of the CDR3 is TGTGCCAGCAGCTTAAGGACGGGACCGAACACCGGGGAGCTGTTTTTT.